The present TCR beta chain was sequenced within a study of blood T cell repertoires in COVID-19. TCRdb's copy holds only in-frame clones and misses some; the assay was immunoSEQ multiplex PCR. The table has around 97,000 clones, almost 85% seen once; the top ten hold 10%. This CDR3 has 18 amino acids. Trimming left V 0 bases short and J 0 bases short, with 12 bases between. Per the germline V gene, CDR1 is LGHNA and CDR2 is YSLEER. The sequencing input was peripheral blood. V and J are TRBV4-3 and TRBJ1-6, with D unclear. This TCR was recovered from a man between 65 and 85 years old with acute or convalescent COVID-19. The CDR3 protein is CASSQDPDGSSYNSPLHF. CDR3 DNA: TGCGCCAGCAGCCAAGATCCGGACGGGAGCTCCTATAATTCACCCCTCCACTTT.